This T cell receptor beta chain was sequenced in a study of blood T cell repertoires in COVID-19. The V and J ends lost 2 bases and 1 base, in that order; junction bases with no gene match: 5. Germline CDR1 SGHRS, CDR2 YFSETQ. The CDR3 totals 15 residues. In the original workflow: Amplifying reference gene primers gave estimates of nucleated cell counts. Libraries were prepared by immunoSEQ multiplex PCR; TCRdb keeps only in-frame clonotypes and omits some of them. D and trimming were read from the DNA, whereas the V and J calls and clone size are those reported in that table. Counted here are hundreds of thousands of clones, about nine tenths occurring once; the ten biggest clones make up over 1.3%.

The sequence was collected from a woman in her twenties or thirties with active or convalescent COVID-19. The chain links TRBV5-1 to TRBJ2-7, with TRBD2 matching over 8 bases. Sequences were obtained from peripheral blood. The CDR3 is CASSLSGGRSYEQYF. DNA of the CDR3: TGCGCCAGCAGCTTAAGCGGGGGAAGGTCCTACGAGCAGTACTTC.